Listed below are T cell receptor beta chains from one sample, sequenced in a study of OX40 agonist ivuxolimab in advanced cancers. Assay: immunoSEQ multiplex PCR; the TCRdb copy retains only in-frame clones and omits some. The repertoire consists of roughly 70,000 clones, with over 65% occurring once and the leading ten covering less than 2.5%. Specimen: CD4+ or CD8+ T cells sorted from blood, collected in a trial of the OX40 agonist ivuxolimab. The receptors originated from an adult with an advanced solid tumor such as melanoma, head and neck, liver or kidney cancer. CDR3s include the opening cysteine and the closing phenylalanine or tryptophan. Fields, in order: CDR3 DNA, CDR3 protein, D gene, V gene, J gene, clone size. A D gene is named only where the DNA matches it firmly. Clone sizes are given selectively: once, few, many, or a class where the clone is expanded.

cdr3_nt: TGCGCCAGCAGCCTAAGGAGCTCTGGAAACACCATATATTTT
cdr3_aa: CASSLRSSGNTIYF
d_call: .
v_call: TRBV5-1
j_call: TRBJ1-3
clone_size: .

cdr3_nt: TGTGCCAGCAGCTTGGTAAAGGGGGACAATGAGCAGTTCTTC
cdr3_aa: CASSLVKGDNEQFF
d_call: .
v_call: TRBV5-5
j_call: TRBJ2-1
clone_size: .

cdr3_nt: TGCGCCAGCAGCCAAGCTACCCCTTCCCGGACAGGGGTGGGTGGCTACACCTTC
cdr3_aa: CASSQATPSRTGVGGYTF
d_call: TRBD1
v_call: TRBV4-3
j_call: TRBJ1-2
clone_size: .

cdr3_nt: TGTGCCTGGGGGAGAGGGTACGGCAATCAGCCCCAGCATTTT
cdr3_aa: CAWGRGYGNQPQHF
d_call: .
v_call: TRBV30
j_call: TRBJ1-5
clone_size: few

cdr3_nt: TGCGCCAGCAGCCAAGATGGGCAGGGGCGCAATCAGCCCCAGCATTTT
cdr3_aa: CASSQDGQGRNQPQHF
d_call: .
v_call: TRBV4-1
j_call: TRBJ1-5
clone_size: .

cdr3_nt: TGTGCCAGCATCTGGATCACTGAAGCTTTCTTT
cdr3_aa: CASIWITEAFF
d_call: .
v_call: TRBV6-5
j_call: TRBJ1-1
clone_size: .

cdr3_nt: TGTGCCAGCAGCCCGTTAGCTGGGGCCATTAATGAGCAGTTCTTC
cdr3_aa: CASSPLAGAINEQFF
d_call: .
v_call: TRBV7-2
j_call: TRBJ2-1
clone_size: .

cdr3_nt: TGTGCCAGCCTTTCCGGGACAGGGAATCAGCCCCAGCATTTT
cdr3_aa: CASLSGTGNQPQHF
d_call: TRBD1
v_call: TRBV10-3
j_call: TRBJ1-5
clone_size: .

cdr3_nt: TGTGCCAGCAGTTTCAGCGGGAGGGCCGATACCGGGGAGCTGTTTTTT
cdr3_aa: CASSFSGRADTGELFF
d_call: TRBD2
v_call: TRBV6-5
j_call: TRBJ2-2
clone_size: .

cdr3_nt: TGTGCCAGCAGCTCCGACACCATGAACACTGAAGCTTTCTTT
cdr3_aa: CASSSDTMNTEAFF
d_call: .
v_call: TRBV7-9
j_call: TRBJ1-1
clone_size: .

cdr3_nt: TGCGCCAGCAGCCAAGTTCTAGGACCCTACAATGAGCAGTTCTTC
cdr3_aa: CASSQVLGPYNEQFF
d_call: .
v_call: TRBV4-3
j_call: TRBJ2-1
clone_size: .

cdr3_nt: TGTGCCAGCAGCCCCCTCTTAGCGGGGGGCACAGATACGCAGTATTTT
cdr3_aa: CASSPLLAGGTDTQYF
d_call: TRBD2
v_call: TRBV7-2
j_call: TRBJ2-3
clone_size: .

cdr3_nt: TGTGCCTGGAGTTCCACGGGCAGCTTAAACACTGAAGCTTTCTTT
cdr3_aa: CAWSSTGSLNTEAFF
d_call: .
v_call: TRBV30
j_call: TRBJ1-1
clone_size: .

cdr3_nt: TGTGCCAGTAGTATGGGGGAAAGCTCCTACGAGCAGTACTTC
cdr3_aa: CASSMGESSYEQYF
d_call: .
v_call: TRBV19
j_call: TRBJ2-7
clone_size: once

cdr3_nt: TGTGCCAGCAGCCGGGACAGGGGGACTCAGCCCCAGCATTTT
cdr3_aa: CASSRDRGTQPQHF
d_call: TRBD1
v_call: TRBV2
j_call: TRBJ1-5
clone_size: once

cdr3_nt: TGTGCCAGCTCACCATCCAGGGTGGACGGGGAGCTGTTTTTT
cdr3_aa: CASSPSRVDGELFF
d_call: .
v_call: TRBV18
j_call: TRBJ2-2
clone_size: .

cdr3_nt: TGTGCCAGCAGTGGGGAGAGGGGCATGAACACTGAAGCTTTCTTT
cdr3_aa: CASSGERGMNTEAFF
d_call: .
v_call: TRBV2
j_call: TRBJ1-1
clone_size: .

cdr3_nt: TGTGCCAGCAGCTTAGACGGTAGCGGGGGAGATGAGCAGTTCTTC
cdr3_aa: CASSLDGSGGDEQFF
d_call: TRBD2
v_call: TRBV7-7
j_call: TRBJ2-1
clone_size: .

cdr3_nt: TGTGCCAGCAGCTCCGCCCGGGGTGGGTACGAGCAGTACTTC
cdr3_aa: CASSSARGGYEQYF
d_call: .
v_call: TRBV7-6
j_call: TRBJ2-7
clone_size: .

cdr3_nt: TGTGCCAGCAGTTTTTCCAGGAATAACTATGGCTACACCTTC
cdr3_aa: CASSFSRNNYGYTF
d_call: .
v_call: TRBV27
j_call: TRBJ1-2
clone_size: .

cdr3_nt: TGTGCCAGCAGTCTTACAGGGTCCACCTACAATGAGCAGTTCTTC
cdr3_aa: CASSLTGSTYNEQFF
d_call: .
v_call: TRBV28
j_call: TRBJ2-1
clone_size: .

cdr3_nt: TGTGCCAGTAGTATACCGGGACTAGGGAGGCACGAGCAGTACTTC
cdr3_aa: CASSIPGLGRHEQYF
d_call: TRBD2
v_call: TRBV19
j_call: TRBJ2-7
clone_size: .

cdr3_nt: TGCGCCAGCAGCTTGGGACAGGGGGGGGAGACCCAGTACTTC
cdr3_aa: CASSLGQGGETQYF
d_call: TRBD1
v_call: TRBV5-1
j_call: TRBJ2-5
clone_size: .

cdr3_nt: TGCGCCAGCAGCTTGGCTGCTCTATCAGGGGGCGATCAGCCCCAGCATTTT
cdr3_aa: CASSLAALSGGDQPQHF
d_call: TRBD1
v_call: TRBV5-1
j_call: TRBJ1-5
clone_size: .

cdr3_nt: TGTGCCAGCAGTGGAGCACTCTTATCCGGGCCTTTCGGAGGGTACACTGAAGCTTTCTTT
cdr3_aa: CASSGALLSGPFGGYTEAFF
d_call: .
v_call: TRBV6-1
j_call: TRBJ1-1
clone_size: .

cdr3_nt: TGCGCCAGCAGCCAAGAGTTCGGCGGGGGAGGCTCCTACGAGCAGTACTTC
cdr3_aa: CASSQEFGGGGSYEQYF
d_call: TRBD2
v_call: TRBV4-3
j_call: TRBJ2-7
clone_size: .

cdr3_nt: TGTGCCTGGGGAAGAAAACAGGGGGACGAGCAGTACTTC
cdr3_aa: CAWGRKQGDEQYF
d_call: TRBD1
v_call: TRBV30
j_call: TRBJ2-7
clone_size: .

cdr3_nt: TGTGCCAGTAGCTTCCTAGAGACCCAGTACTTC
cdr3_aa: CASSFLETQYF
d_call: .
v_call: TRBV19
j_call: TRBJ2-5
clone_size: .

cdr3_nt: TGTGCCAGCAGCCCGTCTAGCGGGAGTACCGATACGCAGTATTTT
cdr3_aa: CASSPSSGSTDTQYF
d_call: TRBD2
v_call: TRBV5-4
j_call: TRBJ2-3
clone_size: .

cdr3_nt: TGTGCCAGCAGCAGTGGGGGACAGGGCCTAGGACTCTATGGCTACACCTTC
cdr3_aa: CASSSGGQGLGLYGYTF
d_call: TRBD1
v_call: TRBV5-4
j_call: TRBJ1-2
clone_size: .

cdr3_nt: TGTGCCTGGAATCGACTCGAAAAACTGTTTTTT
cdr3_aa: CAWNRLEKLFF
d_call: .
v_call: TRBV30
j_call: TRBJ1-4
clone_size: once

cdr3_nt: TGCGCCAGCAGTCATCTACCCAGGACAGGGGATGGTGAAGCTTTCTTT
cdr3_aa: CASSHLPRTGDGEAFF
d_call: TRBD1
v_call: TRBV23-1
j_call: TRBJ1-1
clone_size: .

cdr3_nt: TGCGCCAGCAGGAATACGGGCAGGGGAGAGACCGGGGAGCTGTTTTTT
cdr3_aa: CASRNTGRGETGELFF
d_call: .
v_call: TRBV4-1
j_call: TRBJ2-2
clone_size: .

cdr3_nt: TGTGCCAGCAGTGAAAGGACAGTCTCCTACGAGCAGTACTTC
cdr3_aa: CASSERTVSYEQYF
d_call: .
v_call: TRBV2
j_call: TRBJ2-7
clone_size: .

cdr3_nt: TGCAGCGTTGAAAGGGCAGGAGATGAAAAACTGTTTTTT
cdr3_aa: CSVERAGDEKLFF
d_call: .
v_call: TRBV29-1
j_call: TRBJ1-4
clone_size: .

cdr3_nt: TGTGCCAGCAGCTTATCCCCGATTTTCGCAGATACGCAGTATTTT
cdr3_aa: CASSLSPIFADTQYF
d_call: .
v_call: TRBV11-3
j_call: TRBJ2-3
clone_size: .

cdr3_nt: TGTGCCAGCAGTCCACCGGGAGACTTCCAAGAGACCCAGTACTTC
cdr3_aa: CASSPPGDFQETQYF
d_call: .
v_call: TRBV6-5
j_call: TRBJ2-5
clone_size: .

cdr3_nt: TGCGCCAGCAGCTTGGTAGGGGAAGCTTTCTTT
cdr3_aa: CASSLVGEAFF
d_call: .
v_call: TRBV5-1
j_call: TRBJ1-1
clone_size: .

cdr3_nt: TGTGCTAGTGGTTTGAGTAGTGGGGGCGGCTACACCTTC
cdr3_aa: CASGLSSGGGYTF
d_call: .
v_call: TRBV12-5
j_call: TRBJ1-2
clone_size: .

cdr3_nt: TGTGCCAGCAGCTTGTCCGCGGCGACTGAAGCTTTCTTT
cdr3_aa: CASSLSAATEAFF
d_call: .
v_call: TRBV7-9
j_call: TRBJ1-1
clone_size: .

cdr3_nt: TGTGCCAGCAGCTACCTAGCGGACACATCCTACGAGCAGTACTTC
cdr3_aa: CASSYLADTSYEQYF
d_call: TRBD2
v_call: TRBV7-2
j_call: TRBJ2-7
clone_size: .

cdr3_nt: TGTGCCAGCAGCTCTAGCGGGAGATTCCCCTACGAGCAGTACTTC
cdr3_aa: CASSSSGRFPYEQYF
d_call: TRBD2
v_call: TRBV11-3
j_call: TRBJ2-7
clone_size: .

cdr3_nt: TGCGCCAGCAGCTTGGGTGACAGGAATAACTACGAGCAGTACTTC
cdr3_aa: CASSLGDRNNYEQYF
d_call: .
v_call: TRBV5-1
j_call: TRBJ2-7
clone_size: .

cdr3_nt: TGCGCCAGCAGCCAAGATTCGGGCGGTTCTAGCACAGATACGCAGTATTTT
cdr3_aa: CASSQDSGGSSTDTQYF
d_call: .
v_call: TRBV4-1
j_call: TRBJ2-3
clone_size: .

cdr3_nt: TGCGCCAGCAGCCAAGCCCATGGACCGAACTATGGCTACACCTTC
cdr3_aa: CASSQAHGPNYGYTF
d_call: .
v_call: TRBV4-3
j_call: TRBJ1-2
clone_size: medium-sized

cdr3_nt: TGTGCCAGCAGCTTAACGGGGAATGAGCAGTTCTTC
cdr3_aa: CASSLTGNEQFF
d_call: .
v_call: TRBV7-3
j_call: TRBJ2-1
clone_size: .